This T cell receptor (beta chain) appears in the sequencing data of a study of T cell repertoires in cytomegalovirus infection. Using its own MiXCR run on the reads, TCRdb lists one record per CDR3 protein. The repertoire has 830,000 or so distinct CDR3 sequences, over 25% of them found once; the top ten carry around 12%. Comment on this clonotype: Its matching antigen is unknown.

Study conclusions and caveats: Dominating the ex vivo response were HLA-C-restricted CMV-specific TCR beta clonotypes.

Sequencing used cultured CD8+ T cells from PBMCs, obtained from culture after CMV antigen stimulation. This clonotype was obtained from a human donor in good health (CMV status not recorded). Some clones in this sample may be carry-over from other donors' samples.

The CDR3 sequence: CASSYSAPETQYF. In DNA, the CDR3 is TGTGCCAGCAGTTACTCAGCGCCGGAGACCCAGTACTTC. This chain uses TRBV6-5 with TRBJ2-5; no definite D call. The CDR3 is 13 amino acids. V was cut by 0 bases and J by 5 bases, with 7 bases left in between. Germline CDR1 MNHEY, CDR2 SVGAGI.